This TCR beta chain was sequenced in a study of CD8 T cells in Susac syndrome (dated by TCRdb to the late 2010s). A note on the overall study: Whether CD8+ T cell activation and differentiation in Susac syndrome was antigen driven was tested using repertoire sequencing.

The germline V gene (reference sequence) gives CDR1 as SEHNR and CDR2 as FQNEAQ. The CDR3 runs 14 amino acids, cysteine and phenylalanine included. The kept DNA is CDR3 alone, 42 bases in frame from the first base. Between the V and J ends, shortened by 5 bases and 1 base respectively, the junction contains 11 bases. What the study reported, not specific to this receptor: The number of individuals in the TCR sequencing and HLA analysis was acknowledged as relatively small.

Details on this clonotype: The antigen this receptor binds is unknown. There are no base qualities to consult, and no much larger clone falls within one base.

Peripheral blood CD8+ and CD4+ T cells from healthy donors, Susac syndrome patients and multiple sclerosis patients were profiled by high-throughput TCR beta sequencing. The multiple sclerosis controls were treatment-naive patients whose relapsing-remitting disease, either stable or active, fulfilled the revised McDonald criteria. Bulk CD8+ and CD4+ T cells were purified by magnetic negative isolation, while CD8+ TEMRA cells were enriched using FACS. Blood was collected in EDTA tubes and processed within 24 hours, with PBMCs isolated through density gradient centrifugation. PBMCs intended for TCR sequencing were cryopreserved in liquid nitrogen and thawed later in a water bath at 37 degrees C. Purity of sorted or isolated CD4+, CD8+ and CD8+ TEMRA cells was at least 90%. RNA was extracted with the RNeasy kit and roughly 0.45 to 1 ug was reverse transcribed using random hexamers. The immunoSEQ multiplex PCR assay, covering 54 Vbeta and 13 Jbeta segments, was used to amplify TCR beta CDR3 regions. PCR amplification bias was corrected by using a synthetic template baseline for primer optimization and computational correction. The authors' pipeline ran thus. Reads were annotated to V, D and J genes according to IMGT and were analyzed with immunoSEQ Analyzer, with only productive sequences retained. Clonality was calculated as one minus the Shannon entropy normalized by log2 of the number of productive unique sequences. Public and private clones were assessed among the 100 most prevalent clones of each patient and control. Clones were defined as Susac-specific if absent from the healthy and MS cohorts, from around 1,100 published viral clones and from other ImmuneACCESS disease sequences. The public reads were run again by TCRdb, first through fastp at Q25 and then through MiXCR, and only productive beta chains were kept. Identical CDR3 protein sequences are pooled into one entry, listed with their most common genes and DNA. Here the V and J calls rest on TCRdb's processing, not on the authors' analysis. This sample lists 140,000 or so distinct CDR3 sequences; approximately 95% were detected once. The ten most abundant clones make up about 0.11% of the sample.

The chain couples TRBV7-9 to TRBJ1-1; a tentative D call is TRBD1 (5 bases match). This receptor was taken from a human donor with multiple sclerosis. Sample: CD4+ T cells from PBMCs. The CDR3: CASSPAGQNTEAFF. The nucleotide sequence reads TGTGCCAGCAGCCCGGCCGGACAGAACACTGAAGCTTTCTTT.